This note documents a single T cell receptor beta chain sequence. This specimen belongs to a study of cytotoxic CD8 clonotypes in ibrutinib-treated CLL. Clones were sequenced by immunoSEQ multiplex PCR, and TCRdb holds only the in-frame ones, with some missing. There are more than 30,000 clones in the sample; approximately 69% occur only once, and roughly a quarter lies in the top ten. This receptor was identified in a human donor with chronic lymphocytic leukemia. The sequencing here drew on PBMCs, taken before ibrutinib treatment.

CDR3: CASSSRLRGGDGYTF. In DNA, the CDR3 is TGTGCCAGCAGTTCCCGGCTCAGGGGAGGTGATGGCTACACCTTC. V is TRBV27 and J is TRBJ1-2; tentative D call: TRBD1 (6 bases). Trimming cost V 4 bases and J 6 bases, with 18 bases left between them. Germline CDR1 and CDR2: MNHEY and SMNVEV (reference sequence). There are 15 residues in the CDR3.